A single sample gave rise to the 14 T cell receptor beta chains below, sequenced in a study of cytomegalovirus exposure and HLA in healthy donors (TCRdb year 2017). The library came from the immunoSEQ multiplex PCR assay. For the multiplex PCR, a mixture combining 60 forward primers for TCR Vbeta segments and 13 reverse primers for TCR Jbeta segments was used. TCRdb provides this immuneACCESS table in a form limited to in-frame rearrangements. Some clones are lacking; in checked studies, under half of them reflect an unresolved V gene, and why the rest are absent is not known. For this sample the table gives about 94,000 clones, of which roughly three fifths were detected only once. Under 4% of the sample goes to the ten largest clones. Input material: PBMCs. These receptor sequences come from a man aged 25-45 years in good health and CMV-seronegative.

V usage is TRBV28 and J usage is TRBJ2-2, with 8 nucleotides matching TRBD2. The CDR3 runs to 14 residues. Germline CDR1 is MDHEN and CDR2 is SYDVKM. V trimming: 7 bases; J trimming: 4 bases; junction bases outside the gene matches: 5. The chain's CDR3 is CASTIAGRTGELFF. CDR3 DNA: TGTGCCAGCACCATAGCGGGACGCACCGGGGAGCTGTTTTTT.

The chain combines TRBV7-9 with TRBJ1-1; D remains unclear. Germline V lookup: CDR1 SEHNR, CDR2 FQNEAQ (reference sequence). Trimming pared 6 bases from V and 0 bases from J, leaving 8 bases between. This CDR3 spans 13 amino acids. This chain's CDR3 is CASRPNLNTEAFF. CDR3 nucleotide sequence: TGTGCCAGCAGGCCTAATCTGAACACTGAAGCTTTCTTT.

V and J are TRBV29-1 and TRBJ2-3; D is unresolved. Between the trimmed V and J ends, which lost 0 bases and 0 bases, there was a span of 13 bases. The germline V gene has CDR1 SQVTM and CDR2 ANQGSEA. This CDR3 spans 16 amino acids. The CDR3 nucleotides are TGCAGCGTTGAAGATCGGGTCAGCTCTAGCACAGATACGCAGTATTTT. Translated, it gives CSVEDRVSSSTDTQYF.

The V gene is TRBV4-2, the J gene TRBJ2-5, with 13 bases aligning to TRBD2. This CDR3 has 15 residues. Germline V CDR1 and CDR2: LGHNA, YNFKEQ. V lost 8 bases, J lost 2 bases, and 5 bases stayed unmatched. The CDR3: CASSRTSGRQETQYF. The DNA of the CDR3 is TGTGCCAGCTCTAGGACTAGCGGGAGACAAGAGACCCAGTACTTC.

This clone was seen more than once but under ten times. V is TRBV14 and J is TRBJ2-1; D possibly corresponds to TRBD1 (6 bases). Trimming stripped 0 bases from V and 5 bases from J, with 23 bases between. CDR1 SGHDN and CDR2 FVKESK come from the germline V gene. This CDR3 contains 19 residues. The CDR3 loop is CASSQEGRLTGLGDNEQFF. In DNA form, the CDR3 reads TGTGCCAGCAGCCAAGAGGGCCGGCTTACAGGGCTTGGGGACAATGAGCAGTTCTTC.

Regarding this clone: The same CDR3 also results from other DNA sequences found in this sample. This rearrangement joins TRBV7-3 to TRBJ1-1, with unresolved D. This CDR3 has 14 amino acids. The V and J ends lost 0 bases and 1 base respectively, with 6 bases between them. Germline CDR1 is SGHTA and CDR2 is FQGTGA. The CDR3 sequence: CASSLTPGNTEAFF. CDR3 nucleotide sequence: TGTGCCAGCAGCTTAACTCCAGGGAACACTGAAGCTTTCTTT.

V is TRBV7-2 and J is TRBJ2-1; 8 bases line up with TRBD2. V shed 0 bases and J 4 bases; nucleotides not matched to a gene: 8. CDR1 and CDR2 from the germline V gene are SGHTA and FQGNSA. This CDR3 has 17 residues. In DNA form, the CDR3 reads TGTGCCAGCAGCTTAGCGGGGTTAGCGGGAATATACAATGAGCAGTTCTTC. Translated, it gives CASSLAGLAGIYNEQFF. Combining the CDR3 with reference TRBV7-2 and TRBJ2-1 gives the whole variable domain GAGVSQSPSNKVTEKGKDVELRCDPISGHTALYWYRQSLGQGLEFLIYFQGNSAPDKSGLPSDRFSAERTGGSVSTLTIQRTQQEDSAVYLCASSLAGLAGIYNEQFFGPGTRLTVL.

This chain connects TRBV27 to TRBJ2-7, with no clear D. From germline, CDR1 is MNHEY and CDR2 SMNVEV (reference sequence). With 3 bases removed from V and 0 bases from J, the gap between germline ends came to 12 bases. This CDR3 contains 15 residues. CDR3 loop: CASSLLRESSYEQYF. The CDR3 DNA is TGTGCCAGCAGTTTGCTGAGAGAGAGCTCCTACGAGCAGTACTTC.

The chain is built from TRBV7-2 and TRBJ1-1, with D unclear. Trimming shortened V by 4 bases and J by 3 bases, and 12 bases separated the two germline ends. CDR1 SGHTA and CDR2 FQGNSA come from the germline V gene. The CDR3 covers 14 residues. CDR3 in DNA: TGTGCCAGCAGCTGGAGCTGGGTGCACACTGAAGCTTTCTTT. Its protein is CASSWSWVHTEAFF.

This clone was found once. CDR3 nucleotide sequence: TGCGCCAGCAGCCCGGCAACGGCACTACGCAAGCAGTACTTC. Protein sequence: CASSPATALRKQYF. V usage is TRBV5-1 and J usage is TRBJ2-7, with D uncertain. V dropped 4 bases and J dropped 8 bases, with 19 bases sitting between them. Germline CDR1 and CDR2: SGHRS and YFSETQ. There are 14 residues in the CDR3.

In its sample, this clone was seen a few times. This rearrangement joins TRBV2 to TRBJ2-7, with D perhaps matching TRBD1 (6 bases). CDR1 and CDR2 (germline): SNHLY, FYNNEI. This CDR3 has 13 amino acids. The V gene lost 1 base and the J gene lost 4 bases, with 8 bases spanning the gap. The CDR3 region is CASSEVQGYEQYF. CDR3 bases: TGTGCCAGCAGTGAAGTCCAGGGGTACGAGCAGTACTTC.

V and J are TRBV21-1 and TRBJ1-2; the table's D call, TRBD1, has no DNA check behind it. TRBV21-1 is reported as a pseudogene. The CDR3 loop spans 17 amino acids. The CDR3 DNA follows: TGTGCCAGCAGCAAAGGACAGGGCTTAGAGAGTAACTATGGCTACACCTTC. Translation: CASSKGQGLESNYGYTF.

This clone has only a few counts. Other DNA sequences in the sample encode the same CDR3. This chain links TRBV5-1 with TRBJ2-5, with 10 bases that match TRBD1. V trimming: 0 bases; J trimming: 2 bases; junction bases outside the gene matches: 13. From germline, CDR1 is SGHRS and CDR2 YFSETQ. The CDR3 consists of 19 residues. CDR3 protein: CASSLAVSDRGRRQETQYF. The CDR3 coding sequence is TGCGCCAGCAGCTTGGCCGTCAGTGACAGGGGGCGACGGCAAGAGACCCAGTACTTC.

The chain links TRBV5-4 to TRBJ2-1; the D gene is possibly TRBD2 (6 bases). CDR3 size: 14 residues. The germline V gene has CDR1 SGHNT and CDR2 YYREEE (reference sequence). V gave up 0 bases and J gave up 6 bases, with 10 bases separating them. CDR3 amino acids: CASSLGQGGNEQFF. In DNA form, the CDR3 reads TGTGCCAGCAGCTTGGGGCAGGGAGGCAATGAGCAGTTCTTC.